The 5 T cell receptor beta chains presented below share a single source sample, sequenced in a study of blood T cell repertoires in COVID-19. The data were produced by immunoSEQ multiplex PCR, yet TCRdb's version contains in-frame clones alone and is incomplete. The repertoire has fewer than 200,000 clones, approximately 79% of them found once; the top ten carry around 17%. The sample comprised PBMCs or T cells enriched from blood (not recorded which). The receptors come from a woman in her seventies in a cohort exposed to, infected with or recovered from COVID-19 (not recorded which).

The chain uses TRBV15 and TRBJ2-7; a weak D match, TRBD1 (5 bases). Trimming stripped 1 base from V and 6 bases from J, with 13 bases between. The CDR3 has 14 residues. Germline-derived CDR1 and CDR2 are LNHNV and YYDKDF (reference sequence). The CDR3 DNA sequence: TGTGCCACCAGCAGAGCCACTCAGGGTGGCGAGCAGTACTTC. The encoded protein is CATSRATQGGEQYF.

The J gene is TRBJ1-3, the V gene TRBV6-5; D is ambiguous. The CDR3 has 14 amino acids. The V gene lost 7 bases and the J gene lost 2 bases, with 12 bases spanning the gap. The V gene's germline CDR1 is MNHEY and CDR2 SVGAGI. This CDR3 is CASISATTGNTIYF. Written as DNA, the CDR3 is TGTGCCAGCATTTCGGCCACTACTGGAAACACCATATATTTT.

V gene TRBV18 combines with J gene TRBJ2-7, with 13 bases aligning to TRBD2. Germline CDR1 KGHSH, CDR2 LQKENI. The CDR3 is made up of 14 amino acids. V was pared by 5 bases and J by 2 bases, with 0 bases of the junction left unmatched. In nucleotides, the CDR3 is TGTGCCAGCTCAACTAGCGGGAGGGCCTACGAGCAGTACTTC. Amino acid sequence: CASSTSGRAYEQYF.

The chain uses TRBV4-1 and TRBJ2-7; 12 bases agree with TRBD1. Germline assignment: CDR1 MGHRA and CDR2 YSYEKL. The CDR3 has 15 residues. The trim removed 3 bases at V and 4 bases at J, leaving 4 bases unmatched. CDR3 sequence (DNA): TGCGCCAGCAGCCAGGGGACAGGGGGCCGGTACGAGCAGTACTTC. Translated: CASSQGTGGRYEQYF.

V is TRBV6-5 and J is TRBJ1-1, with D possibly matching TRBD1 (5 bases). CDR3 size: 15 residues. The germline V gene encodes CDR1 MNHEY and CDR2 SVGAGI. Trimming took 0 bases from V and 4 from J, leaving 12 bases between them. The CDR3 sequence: CASSYSRQGGTEAFF. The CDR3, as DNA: TGTGCCAGCAGTTACTCGAGGCAGGGTGGCACTGAAGCTTTCTTT.